This passage covers 5 T cell receptor beta chains from one sample sequenced in a study of neoadjuvant anti-PD-1 for oral cavity cancer. Only in-frame clones appear in the TCRdb table, and some are missing; sequencing was by immunoSEQ multiplex PCR. This sample yields 55,000 to 80,000 clones, of which roughly nine tenths are seen a single time; roughly 2.9% belongs to the top ten. The time point was: after neoadjuvant nivolumab, at surgical resection. The specimen comprised PBMCs, sampled after nivolumab (anti-PD-1) treatment. The receptors were sampled from a person between 40 and 85 years old with oral cavity squamous cell carcinoma.

The V and J genes are TRBV5-1 and TRBJ1-1; TRBD1 might be the D (6 bases). The V gene lost 0 bases and the J gene lost 1 base, with 13 bases spanning the gap. The germline gives CDR1 SGHRS, CDR2 YFSETQ. This CDR3 is built from 16 residues. CDR3 loop: CASSLGSQGGNTEAFF. As DNA, the CDR3 is TGCGCCAGCAGCTTGGGATCACAGGGCGGGAACACTGAAGCTTTCTTT.

This chain uses TRBV7-3 with TRBJ2-1, with unresolved D. With 5 bases removed from V and 7 bases from J, the gap between germline ends came to 15 bases. This CDR3 is built from 14 residues. Germline CDR1 and CDR2: SGHTA and FQGTGA. CDR3 sequence: CASSPYGDRNEQFF. The CDR3 nucleotides read TGTGCCAGCAGCCCCTACGGTGATAGGAATGAGCAGTTCTTC.

V gene TRBV27 combines with J gene TRBJ2-2; maybe TRBD2 (5 bases). The germline V and J ends were trimmed by 4 bases and 4 bases, with 13 bases remaining between them. Per the germline V gene, CDR1 is MNHEY and CDR2 is SMNVEV (reference sequence). This CDR3 comprises 15 residues. Written as DNA, the CDR3 is TGTGCCAGCAGTTCTCCAACTAGATCCACCGGGGAGCTGTTTTTT. Its protein is CASSSPTRSTGELFF.

The gene calls are TRBV7-9 and TRBJ1-4, with no clear D. CDR1 and CDR2 from the germline V gene are SEHNR and FQNEAQ (reference sequence). This CDR3 has 13 residues. V was trimmed by 5 bases and J by 0 bases, leaving 4 bases between them. The CDR3 bases are TGTGCCAGCAGCCGGGCAACTAATGAAAAACTGTTTTTT. This gives the protein CASSRATNEKLFF. The complete variable domain, with remaining parts taken from reference TRBV7-9 and TRBJ1-4, reads DTGVSQNPRHKITKRGQNVTFRCDPISEHNRLYWYRQTLGQGPEFLTYFQNEAQLEKSRLLSDRFSAERPKGSFSTLEIQRTEQGDSAMYLCASSRATNEKLFFGSGTQLSVL.

This sequence joins TRBV4-2 and TRBJ2-4; D is possibly TRBD1 or TRBD2 (6 bases each). V was trimmed by 0 bases and J by 1 base, leaving 19 bases between them. Looked up from germline, CDR1 is LGHNA and CDR2 is YNFKEQ. The length of the CDR3 is 19 residues. CDR3 residues: CASSQEGGSQGRAKNIQYF. The CDR3 DNA reads TGTGCCAGCAGCCAAGAAGGGGGGTCTCAGGGCCGGGCCAAAAACATTCAGTACTTC.